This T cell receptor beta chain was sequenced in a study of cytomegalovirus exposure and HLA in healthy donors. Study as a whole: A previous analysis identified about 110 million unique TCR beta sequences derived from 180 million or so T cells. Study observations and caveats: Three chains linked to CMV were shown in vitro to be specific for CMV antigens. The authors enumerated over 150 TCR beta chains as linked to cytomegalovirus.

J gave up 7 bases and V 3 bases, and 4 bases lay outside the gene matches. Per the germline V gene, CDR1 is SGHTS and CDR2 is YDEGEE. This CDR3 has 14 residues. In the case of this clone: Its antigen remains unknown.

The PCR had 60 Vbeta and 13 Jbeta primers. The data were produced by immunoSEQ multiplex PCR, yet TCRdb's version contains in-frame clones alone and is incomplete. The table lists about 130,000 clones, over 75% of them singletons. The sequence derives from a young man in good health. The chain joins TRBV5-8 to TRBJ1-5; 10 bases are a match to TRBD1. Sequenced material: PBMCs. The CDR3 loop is CASSWGTGEQPQHF. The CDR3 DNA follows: TGTGCCAGCAGCTGGGGGACAGGGGAGCAGCCCCAGCATTTT.